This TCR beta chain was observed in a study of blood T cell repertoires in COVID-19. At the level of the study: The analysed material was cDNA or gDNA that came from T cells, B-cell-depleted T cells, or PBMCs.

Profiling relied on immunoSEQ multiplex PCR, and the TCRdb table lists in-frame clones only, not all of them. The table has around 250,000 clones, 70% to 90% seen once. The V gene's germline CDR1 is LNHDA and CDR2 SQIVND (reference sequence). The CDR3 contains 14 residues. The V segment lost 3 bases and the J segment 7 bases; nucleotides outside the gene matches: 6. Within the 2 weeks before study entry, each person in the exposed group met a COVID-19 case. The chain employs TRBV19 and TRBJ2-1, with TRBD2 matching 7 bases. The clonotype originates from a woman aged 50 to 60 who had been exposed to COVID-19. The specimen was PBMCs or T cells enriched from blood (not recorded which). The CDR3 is CASSMRGTLNEQFF. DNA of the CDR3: TGTGCCAGTAGTATGCGGGGGACTTTAAATGAGCAGTTCTTC.